Below, 13 T cell receptor beta chains from the same sample are listed, as sequenced in a study of T cells in Graves' hyperthyroidism and ophthalmopathy. RNA transcripts yielded amplified TCR beta CDR3 regions. The HTBI primer set was used in a first-round RT-PCR of the TCR CDR3. TCRdb re-derived calls from the multiplex PCR reads in MiXCR, one entry per CDR3 protein. The sample records hundreds of thousands of distinct CDR3 sequences, 15% to 20% being singletons. The sequencing input was blood. The receptors were sampled from a man in his forties with Graves' ophthalmopathy.

The V call is TRBV19, the J call TRBJ2-7; no clear D. V dropped 3 bases and J dropped 3 bases, with 3 bases sitting between them. Germline V lookup: CDR1 LNHDA, CDR2 SQIVND (reference sequence). CDR3 length equals 11 residues. CDR3 in DNA: TGTGCCAGTAGTATCGGCTACGAGCAGTACTTC. Encoded protein: CASSIGYEQYF.

This clonotype has a count of ten or more. The rearrangement uses TRBV28 and TRBJ2-7; 10 bases match TRBD1. Germline V gives CDR1 MDHEN, CDR2 SYDVKM. The ends lost 7 bases at V and 2 bases at J; junction bases unmatched: 5. The CDR3 spans 14 residues. This CDR3 is CASNTGTGAYEQYF. DNA for the CDR3: TGTGCCAGCAACACCGGGACAGGGGCCTACGAGCAGTACTTC.

This clonotype appeared many times. The J gene is TRBJ1-1, the V gene TRBV20-1; weak D call: TRBD1 (6 bases). V dropped 6 bases and J dropped 3 bases, with 14 bases sitting between them. Germline CDR1 is DFQATT and CDR2 is SNEGSKA (reference sequence). The CDR3 runs to 13 residues. The CDR3 here is CSASGDGHTEAFF. Written as DNA, the CDR3 is TGCAGTGCATCAGGGGATGGACACACTGAAGCTTTCTTT.

The V and J genes are TRBV7-6 and TRBJ2-6; D may match TRBD1 or TRBD2 (6 bases each). Trimming left V 3 bases short and J 4 bases short, with 13 bases between. This CDR3 region has 16 residues. In germline, CDR1 is SGHVS, CDR2 FNYEAQ. The CDR3 DNA is TGTGCCAGCAGCTTGGAGGGGGGAAAAGGGGCCAACGTCCTGACTTTC. Amino acid sequence: CASSLEGGKGANVLTF.

This CDR3 reads CATEAGVNTGELFF. The CDR3 nucleotides are TGTGCCACTGAGGCGGGGGTCAACACCGGGGAGCTGTTTTTT. This rearrangement joins TRBV2 to TRBJ2-2; 7 bases are shared with TRBD2. This CDR3 is 14 amino acids long. The ends lost 10 bases at V and 2 bases at J; junction bases unmatched: 7. Germline-derived CDR1 and CDR2 are SNHLY and FYNNEI.

This clonotype has ten or more counts. This chain joins TRBV5-1 and TRBJ2-1, with a weak D call TRBD1 (8 bases). This CDR3 is built from 15 residues. Germline V gene data show CDR1 as SGHRS and CDR2 as YFSETQ. V shed 4 bases and J shed 10 bases, with 21 bases lying between them. The chain's CDR3 is CASSPDWNRGGEQFF. As DNA, the CDR3 is TGCGCCAGCAGCCCGGACTGGAACAGGGGGGGGGAGCAGTTCTTC.

This clonotype appeared a few times. The V gene is TRBV4-2, the J gene TRBJ2-7; 11 bases are a match to TRBD2. There are 15 residues in the CDR3. The V gene end was trimmed by 0 bases and the J gene end by 7 bases; junction bases not matched to a gene: 5. CDR1 is LGHNA, CDR2 YNFKEQ, per germline. Here the CDR3 DNA reads TGTGCCAGCAGCCAAGAAAGGGGACTAGCGGATGAGCAGTACTTC. Its protein product is CASSQERGLADEQYF.

This chain connects TRBV6-2 or TRBV6-3 to TRBJ2-2; TRBD2 might be the D (5 bases). V was pared by 4 bases and J by 5 bases, with 14 bases between. CDR3 length equals 15 residues. Per the germline V gene, CDR1 is MNHEY and CDR2 is SVGEGT. The CDR3 spells CASSSEGLWTGELFF. The CDR3 region has the DNA TGTGCCAGCAGTTCCGAGGGTCTTTGGACCGGGGAGCTGTTTTTT.

This clonotype was seen at least ten times. This chain links TRBV6-5 with TRBJ1-4, with D perhaps matching TRBD1 (6 bases). Germline V gives CDR1 MNHEY, CDR2 SVGAGI. The CDR3 has 15 amino acids. The V end lost 0 bases, the J end lost 7 bases, and 12 bases lay between the germline ends. DNA of the CDR3: TGTGCCAGCAGTTACTCGAACGGGGGCAGTGAAAAACTGTTTTTT. Protein sequence: CASSYSNGGSEKLFF.

The rearrangement uses TRBV2 and TRBJ2-7; a possible D gene is TRBD2 (6 bases). The CDR3 contains 14 residues. From germline, CDR1 is SNHLY and CDR2 FYNNEI. V was shortened by 4 bases and J by 6 bases, with 16 bases between the two germline ends. The CDR3 sequence is CASSGGVGPTEQYF. The CDR3 region has the DNA TGTGCCAGCAGTGGGGGGGTGGGGCCTACCGAGCAGTACTTC. Full variable domain (rest looked up from reference TRBV2 and TRBJ2-7): EPEVTQTPSHQVTQMGQEVILRCVPISNHLYFYWYRQILGQKVEFLVSFYNNEISEKSEIFDDQFSVERPDGSNFTLKIRSTKLEDSAMYFCASSGGVGPTEQYFGPGTRLTVT.

Many counts were recorded for this clonotype. The chain uses TRBV7-8 and TRBJ1-5; D is perhaps TRBD1 (6 bases). V gave up 5 bases and J gave up 11 bases, with 19 bases separating them. This CDR3 region has 14 residues. Germline assignment: CDR1 SGHVS and CDR2 FQNEAQ. The chain's CDR3 is CASSASGTPLAQHF. For the CDR3, the DNA is TGTGCCAGCAGCGCCTCAGGGACACCCCTCGCCCAGCATTTT.

The rearrangement joins TRBV4-3 to TRBJ2-1; 14 bases are shared with TRBD2. CDR3 length: 18 residues. Germline assignment: CDR1 LGHNA and CDR2 YSLEER. J lost 9 bases, V lost 0 bases, and 10 bases had no gene match. Here the CDR3 reads CASSQDSRGTSGRGEQFF. As DNA, the CDR3 is TGCGCCAGCAGCCAAGATAGTCGCGGGACTAGCGGGAGAGGTGAGCAGTTCTTC.

The CDR3 reads CASSPNLNPANEKLFF. The CDR3 nucleotides read TGTGCCAGCAGTCCTAATCTAAATCCGGCTAATGAAAAACTGTTTTTT. The chain links TRBV28 to TRBJ1-4, with unresolved D. Looked up from germline, CDR1 is MDHEN and CDR2 is SYDVKM. The CDR3 runs 16 residues. Trimming removed 5 bases from V and 3 bases from J, with 16 bases in between.